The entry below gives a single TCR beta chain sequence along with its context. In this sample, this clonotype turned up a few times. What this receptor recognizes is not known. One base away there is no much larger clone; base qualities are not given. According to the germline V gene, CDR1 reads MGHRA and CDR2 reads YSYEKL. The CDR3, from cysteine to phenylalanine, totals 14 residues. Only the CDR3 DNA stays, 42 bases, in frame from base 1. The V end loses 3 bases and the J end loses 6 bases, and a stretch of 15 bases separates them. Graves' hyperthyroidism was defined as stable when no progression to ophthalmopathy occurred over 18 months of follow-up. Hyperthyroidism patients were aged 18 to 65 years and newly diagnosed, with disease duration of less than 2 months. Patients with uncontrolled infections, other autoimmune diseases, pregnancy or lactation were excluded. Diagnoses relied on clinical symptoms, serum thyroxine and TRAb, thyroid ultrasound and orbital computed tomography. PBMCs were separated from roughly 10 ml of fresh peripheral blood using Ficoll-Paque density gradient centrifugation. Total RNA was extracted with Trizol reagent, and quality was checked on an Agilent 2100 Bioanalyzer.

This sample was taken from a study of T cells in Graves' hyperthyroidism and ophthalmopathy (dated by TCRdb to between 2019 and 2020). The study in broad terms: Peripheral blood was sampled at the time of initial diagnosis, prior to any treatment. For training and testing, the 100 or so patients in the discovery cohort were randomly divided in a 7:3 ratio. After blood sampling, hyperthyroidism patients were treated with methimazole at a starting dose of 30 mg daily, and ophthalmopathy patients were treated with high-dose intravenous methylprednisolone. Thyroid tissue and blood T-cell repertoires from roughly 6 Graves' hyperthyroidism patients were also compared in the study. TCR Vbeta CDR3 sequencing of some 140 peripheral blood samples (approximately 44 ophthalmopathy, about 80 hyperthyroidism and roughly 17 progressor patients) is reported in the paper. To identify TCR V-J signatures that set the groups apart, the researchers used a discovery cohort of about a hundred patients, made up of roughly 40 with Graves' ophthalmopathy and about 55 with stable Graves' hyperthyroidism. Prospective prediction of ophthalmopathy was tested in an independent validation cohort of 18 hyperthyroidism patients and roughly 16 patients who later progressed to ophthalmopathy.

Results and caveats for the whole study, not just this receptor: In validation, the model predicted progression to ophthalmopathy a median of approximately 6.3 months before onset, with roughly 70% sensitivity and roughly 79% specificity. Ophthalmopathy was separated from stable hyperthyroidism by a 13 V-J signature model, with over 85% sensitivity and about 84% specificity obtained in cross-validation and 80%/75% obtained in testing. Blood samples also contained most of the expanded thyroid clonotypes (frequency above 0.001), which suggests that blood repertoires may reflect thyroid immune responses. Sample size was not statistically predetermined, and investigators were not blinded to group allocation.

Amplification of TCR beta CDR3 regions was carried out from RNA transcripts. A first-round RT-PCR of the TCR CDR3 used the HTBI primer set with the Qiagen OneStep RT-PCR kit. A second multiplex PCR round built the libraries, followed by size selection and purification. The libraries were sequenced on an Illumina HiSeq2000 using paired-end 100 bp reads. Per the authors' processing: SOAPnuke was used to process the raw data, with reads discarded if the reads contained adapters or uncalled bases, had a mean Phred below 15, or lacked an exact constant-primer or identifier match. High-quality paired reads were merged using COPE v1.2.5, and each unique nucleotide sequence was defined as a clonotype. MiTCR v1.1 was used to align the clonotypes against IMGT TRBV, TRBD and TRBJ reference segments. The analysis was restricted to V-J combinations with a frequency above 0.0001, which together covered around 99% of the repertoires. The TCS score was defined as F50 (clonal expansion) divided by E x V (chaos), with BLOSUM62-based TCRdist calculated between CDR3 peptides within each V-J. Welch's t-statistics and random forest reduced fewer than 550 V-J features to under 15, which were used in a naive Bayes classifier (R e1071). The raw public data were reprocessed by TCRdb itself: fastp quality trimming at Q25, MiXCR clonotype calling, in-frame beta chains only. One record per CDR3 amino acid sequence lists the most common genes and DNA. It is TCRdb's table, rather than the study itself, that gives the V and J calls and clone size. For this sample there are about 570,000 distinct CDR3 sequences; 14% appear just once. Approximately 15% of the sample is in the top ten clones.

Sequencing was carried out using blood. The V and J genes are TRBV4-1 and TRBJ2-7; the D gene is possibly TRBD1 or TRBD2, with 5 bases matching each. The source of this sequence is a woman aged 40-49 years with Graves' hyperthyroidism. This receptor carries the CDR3 CASSHAYTGTEQYF. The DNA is TGCGCCAGCAGCCACGCTTATACGGGGACCGAGCAGTACTTC.